The rows below give T cell receptor beta chains drawn from one sample of a study of CD8 T cells in ankylosing spondylitis. TCRdb passed the 5' RACE reads through MiXCR, listing each CDR3 protein once. The profile covers hundreds of thousands of distinct CDR3 sequences, with approximately 26% appearing a single time and about 0.89% taken by the ten largest. The sequencing input was blood, either unsorted or a sorted T cell fraction (not recorded which). Receptors were obtained from a male donor with ankylosing spondylitis. The CDR3 runs from the conserved cysteine through the conserved F or W. Each record gives: CDR3 DNA, CDR3 protein, clone size, D gene, V gene, J gene. D genes are given only for firm matches. Some rows have no size entry. The others give once, few or many, or a class for an expanded clone.

cdr3_nt: TGTGCCACCAGCAGAGTCCCCGGAAATTCACCCCTCCACTTT
cdr3_aa: CATSRVPGNSPLHF
clone_size: few
d_call: .
v_call: TRBV15
j_call: TRBJ1-6

cdr3_nt: TGCAGTGCTAGATGGCTAGCGGACACAGATACGCAGTATTTT
cdr3_aa: CSARWLADTDTQYF
clone_size: .
d_call: TRBD2
v_call: TRBV20-1
j_call: TRBJ2-3

cdr3_nt: TGCGCCAGCAGCTTGGGAGGGGGCGGAAACACTGAAGCTTTCTTT
cdr3_aa: CASSLGGGGNTEAFF
clone_size: many
d_call: TRBD1
v_call: TRBV5-1
j_call: TRBJ1-1

cdr3_nt: TGTGCCAGCAGACCAGGACAGGACACTGAAGCTTTCTTT
cdr3_aa: CASRPGQDTEAFF
clone_size: .
d_call: TRBD1
v_call: TRBV3-1
j_call: TRBJ1-1

cdr3_nt: TGTGCCAGCAGTTTATGGCAGGCGAACACTGAAGCTTTCTTT
cdr3_aa: CASSLWQANTEAFF
clone_size: .
d_call: .
v_call: TRBV12-3/TRBV12-4
j_call: TRBJ1-1

cdr3_nt: TGCGCCAGCAGCCAGGGACTAGCGGGAGTGAACAATGAGCAGTTCTTC
cdr3_aa: CASSQGLAGVNNEQFF
clone_size: few
d_call: TRBD2
v_call: TRBV5-1
j_call: TRBJ2-1

cdr3_nt: TGCAGTGCCCCGGCTAGCGGAGGGAAAAGGAGCACCGGGGAGCTGTTTTTT
cdr3_aa: CSAPASGGKRSTGELFF
clone_size: .
d_call: TRBD2
v_call: TRBV20-1
j_call: TRBJ2-2

cdr3_nt: TGCGCCAGCAGCCCCCTAGAAGGACAGGGGGCATACGAGCAGTACTTC
cdr3_aa: CASSPLEGQGAYEQYF
clone_size: few
d_call: TRBD1
v_call: TRBV5-1
j_call: TRBJ2-7

cdr3_nt: TGTGCCACCGAGCGGGATCCTGTCAATGAGCAGTTCTTC
cdr3_aa: CATERDPVNEQFF
clone_size: .
d_call: TRBD2
v_call: TRBV6-1
j_call: TRBJ2-1

cdr3_nt: TGTGCCACCAGTGACCCCTCGACTAGCGGGAGACAAGATACGCAGTATTTT
cdr3_aa: CATSDPSTSGRQDTQYF
clone_size: many
d_call: TRBD2
v_call: TRBV24-1
j_call: TRBJ2-3

cdr3_nt: TGTGCCAGCAAAGGGTCCGGTGCGGCCCAGCATTTT
cdr3_aa: CASKGSGAAQHF
clone_size: .
d_call: .
v_call: TRBV6-1
j_call: TRBJ1-5

cdr3_nt: TGTGCCAGCAGCCAAGGAGGGGCTTACGGCGAGCAGTACTTC
cdr3_aa: CASSQGGAYGEQYF
clone_size: .
d_call: .
v_call: TRBV3-1
j_call: TRBJ2-7

cdr3_nt: TGCAGTGCTGGACAGGGCATCACAGATACGCAGTATTTT
cdr3_aa: CSAGQGITDTQYF
clone_size: many
d_call: TRBD1
v_call: TRBV20-1
j_call: TRBJ2-3

cdr3_nt: TGTGCCAGCTCACCGCAGGCGAACACTGAAGCTTTCTTT
cdr3_aa: CASSPQANTEAFF
clone_size: few
d_call: .
v_call: TRBV18
j_call: TRBJ1-1

cdr3_nt: TGTGCCAGCAGCCGATACTACAGGGGAACTGAAGCTTTCTTT
cdr3_aa: CASSRYYRGTEAFF
clone_size: many
d_call: TRBD1
v_call: TRBV5-6
j_call: TRBJ1-1

cdr3_nt: TGTGCCACCAGTGATTTGGGTAGCACAGATACGCAGTATTTT
cdr3_aa: CATSDLGSTDTQYF
clone_size: .
d_call: .
v_call: TRBV24-1
j_call: TRBJ2-3